The 29 T cell receptor beta chains given below trace back to one sample, sequenced in a study of shared clonotypes between healthy human individuals. Generated by immunoSEQ multiplex PCR, the TCRdb table keeps only in-frame clones and is missing some. Of about 1.1 million clones in the sample, 78% were seen once. Sequences were obtained from memory CD4+ T cells from PBMCs. Subset defined: CD45RA-negative fraction. The receptors shown here come from a man between 18 and 29 years old in good health. Some clones in this sample may be carry-over from other donors' samples.

In this sample, this clone turned up a few times. The V gene is TRBV7-3, the J gene TRBJ2-2; maybe TRBD2 (6 bases). This CDR3 has 15 amino acids. The ends were cut back, 5 bases at V and 1 base at J, with 11 bases in the middle. In germline, CDR1 is SGHTA, CDR2 FQGTGA. CDR3 sequence reads: CASSPLGGNTGELFF. CDR3 sequence (DNA): TGTGCCAGCAGCCCGCTGGGGGGGAACACCGGGGAGCTGTTTTTT. Based on the CDR3 plus reference TRBV7-3 and TRBJ2-2, the full variable domain is GAGVSQTPSNKVTEKGKYVELRCDPISGHTALYWYRQSLGQGPEFLIYFQGTGAADDSGLPNDRFFAVRPEGSVSTLKIQRTERGDSAVYLCASSPLGGNTGELFFGEGSRLTVL.

The rearrangement links TRBV10-3 to TRBJ2-7, with no clear D. The germline V gene has CDR1 ENHRY and CDR2 SYGVKD. The CDR3 totals 14 residues. Trimming took off 5 bases at V and 1 base at J, with 12 bases between the two ends. The CDR3 spells CAISTTGLSYEQYF. As DNA, the CDR3 is TGTGCCATCAGTACCACTGGGCTTTCCTACGAGCAGTACTTC.

The chain links TRBV10-2 to TRBJ1-2; 11 nucleotides align to TRBD1. This CDR3 is 13 amino acids long. Germline V gene sequence: CDR1 WSHSY, CDR2 SAAADI. V was pared by 6 bases and J by 8 bases, with 5 bases of the junction left unmatched. CDR3 sequence reads: CASSGQGAGGYTF. CDR3 nucleotide sequence: TGCGCCAGCAGCGGACAGGGGGCCGGCGGCTACACCTTC.

The chain links TRBV4-2 to TRBJ2-3, with D possibly being TRBD2 (5 bases). V was cut by 1 base and J by 0 bases, with 14 bases left in between. The CDR3 has 17 residues. Looked up from germline, CDR1 is LGHNA and CDR2 is YNFKEQ. The CDR3 spells CASSQVGAEPSTDTQYF. CDR3 bases: TGTGCCAGCAGCCAAGTGGGAGCGGAGCCTAGCACAGATACGCAGTATTTT.

This clone was seen a single time. The rearrangement joins TRBV5-8 to TRBJ2-3; D is ambiguous. Trimming left V 6 bases short and J 2 bases short, with 7 bases between. CDR3 length equals 12 residues. The germline gives CDR1 SGHTS, CDR2 YDEGEE. CDR3 bases: TGTGCCAGCAAGTACGCCACAGATACGCAGTATTTT. Translating gives CASKYATDTQYF.

The chain couples TRBV7-2 to TRBJ2-3; tentative D call: TRBD1 (6 bases). The germline CDR1 and CDR2 sequences are SGHTA and FQGNSA. Trimming pared 5 bases from V and 5 bases from J, leaving 17 bases between. This CDR3 has 15 amino acids. The CDR3 reads CASSQDSRGIDTQYF. The DNA of the CDR3 is TGTGCCAGCAGCCAGGACTCCAGGGGAATAGATACGCAGTATTTT.

The chain employs TRBV6-1 and TRBJ1-1; 9 bases map to TRBD1. The CDR3 is made up of 14 amino acids. The ends lost 5 bases at V and 5 bases at J; junction bases unmatched: 6. The germline V gene has CDR1 MNHNS and CDR2 SASEGT. The CDR3 sequence is CASSSQGAGTEAFF. The CDR3 DNA reads TGTGCCAGCAGTTCACAGGGGGCTGGGACTGAAGCTTTCTTT.

V gene TRBV29-1 combines with J gene TRBJ2-5; D unclear. The germline V and J ends were trimmed by 7 bases and 5 bases, with 14 bases remaining between them. Per the germline V gene, CDR1 is SQVTM and CDR2 is ANQGSEA. The CDR3 length is 12 residues. CDR3 in amino acids: CSAETAEETQYF. The CDR3 nucleotides are TGCAGCGCCGAGACCGCGGAGGAGACCCAGTACTTC.

This clone was observed a few times. The chain employs TRBV2 and TRBJ2-7, with a possible D match to TRBD1 (5 bases). The CDR3 runs 11 residues. CDR1 is SNHLY, CDR2 FYNNEI, per germline. V gave up 6 bases and J gave up 6 bases, with 9 bases separating them. Here the CDR3 reads CASRMTVEQYF. The DNA for the CDR3 is TGTGCCAGCAGGATGACAGTCGAGCAGTACTTC.

The chain carries TRBV15 and TRBJ2-5, with D possibly being TRBD1 or TRBD2 (5 bases each). CDR1 is LNHNV, CDR2 YYDKDF, per germline (reference sequence). Trimming removed 5 bases at V and 5 bases at J, with 9 bases between. The CDR3 contains 12 residues. As DNA, the CDR3 is TGTGCCACCAGCGAGGGGACGGAGACCCAGTACTTC. Amino acids: CATSEGTETQYF.

The chain couples TRBV6-1 to TRBJ2-3, with D possibly being TRBD2 (5 bases). Germline loops: CDR1 MNHNS, CDR2 SASEGT. The CDR3 runs 14 residues. Trimming left V 6 bases short and J 2 bases short, with 12 bases between. CDR3 residues: CASRAAGNTDTQYF. CDR3 in DNA: TGTGCCAGCAGGGCCGCGGGCAACACAGATACGCAGTATTTT.

The rearrangement uses TRBV7-2 and TRBJ2-7; perhaps TRBD2 as D (5 bases). The CDR3 extends over 13 amino acids. Germline CDR1 and CDR2: SGHTA and FQGNSA. Trimming shortened V by 5 bases and J by 7 bases, and 15 bases separated the two germline ends. The CDR3 sequence is CASSPNRGGEQYF. In nucleotides, the CDR3 is TGTGCCAGCAGCCCTAACCGGGGTGGGGAGCAGTACTTC.

The V and J genes are TRBV6-4 and TRBJ1-2; 9 bases agree with TRBD1. The CDR3 consists of 14 residues. The V and J ends lost 3 bases and 6 bases, in that order; junction bases with no gene match: 5. Germline V gene sequence: CDR1 MRHNA, CDR2 SNTAGT. The CDR3 is CASSDTGGGNGYTF. DNA for the CDR3: TGTGCCAGCAGTGATACAGGGGGCGGAAATGGCTACACCTTC.

This clone was seen a few times. The chain uses TRBV7-2 and TRBJ1-1; no clear D gene. The CDR3 is 14 residues long. The V end was cut by 0 bases, the J end by 1 base, with 6 bases between. CDR1 is SGHTA and CDR2 is FQGNSA in the germline V gene. The CDR3: CASSLAGRNTEAFF. The CDR3 coding sequence is TGTGCCAGCAGCTTAGCAGGCAGGAACACTGAAGCTTTCTTT.

The chain employs TRBV18 and TRBJ1-5; TRBD1 is a possible D gene (5 bases). The V gene's germline CDR1 is KGHSH and CDR2 LQKENI. The CDR3 spans 15 residues. Trimming took 6 bases from V and 4 from J, leaving 16 bases between them. CDR3 in DNA: TGTGCCAGCTCGAAATTTGGGGGACTTAATCAGCCCCAGCATTTT. Translating it yields CASSKFGGLNQPQHF.

The genes are TRBV7-3 and TRBJ1-2, with a possible D match to TRBD1 (6 bases). The germline V gene has CDR1 SGHTA and CDR2 FQGTGA. With 5 bases removed from V and 1 base from J, the gap between germline ends came to 17 bases. The CDR3 has 16 amino acids. CDR3: CASSPGVSGINYGYTF. DNA for the CDR3: TGTGCCAGCAGCCCAGGGGTTAGCGGAATTAACTATGGCTACACCTTC.

Note on this clone: The sample carries other DNA sequences with the same CDR3. The rearrangement joins TRBV5-1 to TRBJ2-3; D not certain. V lost 3 bases and J lost 2, with 10 bases in between. This CDR3 is 14 amino acids long. Germline V gene sequence: CDR1 SGHRS, CDR2 YFSETQ. CDR3 loop: CASSSGGSTDTQYF. In DNA, the CDR3 is TGCGCCAGCAGCTCGGGCGGCTCCACAGATACGCAGTATTTT.

The chain recombines TRBV27 with TRBJ1-5, with D perhaps TRBD1 (5 bases). Germline CDR1 MNHEY, CDR2 SMNVEV (reference sequence). CDR3 length: 13 residues. The V and J ends lost 5 bases and 5 bases respectively, with 10 bases between them. The CDR3 reads CASSPNRYQPQHF. The CDR3 coding sequence is TGTGCCAGCAGTCCGAACAGGTATCAGCCCCAGCATTTT.

This clone was picked up a small number of times. V gene TRBV15 combines with J gene TRBJ1-2; perhaps TRBD1 as D (5 bases). The CDR3 totals 15 residues. CDR1 is LNHNV and CDR2 is YYDKDF in the germline V gene (reference sequence). Trimming took 2 bases from V and 7 from J, leaving 17 bases between them. The CDR3 loop reads CATSRMSGRDFGYTF. CDR3 bases: TGTGCCACCAGCAGAATGTCAGGGAGGGACTTTGGCTACACCTTC.

This chain uses TRBV28 with TRBJ1-3; 8 positions match TRBD1. The length of the CDR3 is 16 residues. The trim removed 5 bases at V and 4 bases at J, leaving 10 bases unmatched. The V gene's germline CDR1 is MDHEN and CDR2 SYDVKM. The CDR3 loop is CASSPQRQGRGNTIYF. In nucleotides, the CDR3 is TGTGCCAGCAGTCCGCAACGACAGGGGAGAGGAAACACCATATATTTT.

The V gene is TRBV21-1, the J gene TRBJ2-4; the DNA was not used to check the table's D call, TRBD1. TRBV21-1 is marked as a pseudogene. This CDR3 is 15 amino acids long. CDR3 nucleotides: TGTGCCAGCAGCAAAGGGGGCCCTCCCAAAAACATTCAGTACTTC. Amino acids: CASSKGGPPKNIQYF.

This clone has a handful of counts. The CDR3: CASSPGTGGYNEQFF. CDR3 nucleotides: TGTGCCAGCAGCCCGGGGACAGGGGGCTACAATGAGCAGTTCTTC. The J gene is TRBJ2-1, the V gene TRBV7-3, with 11 bases identical to TRBD1. J gave up 3 bases and V 5 bases, and 3 bases lay outside the gene matches. CDR3 size: 15 residues. Per germline, CDR1 SGHTA and CDR2 FQGTGA.

This clone was counted at least ten times. The CDR3: CASSDSQITDIQYF. CDR3 nucleotides: TGTGCCAGCAGTGACTCTCAAATTACTGACATTCAGTACTTC. The chain links TRBV6-4 to TRBJ2-4; D is uncertain. CDR1 is MRHNA, CDR2 SNTAGT, per germline. The CDR3 loop spans 14 amino acids. V dropped 0 bases and J dropped 8 bases, with 11 bases sitting between them.

This chain links TRBV7-3 with TRBJ2-2; possible D gene TRBD2, 6 bases. Deletions cut 8 bases from V and 6 bases from J, with 16 bases between. The CDR3 is 14 residues long. CDR1 and CDR2 (germline): SGHTA, FQGTGA. The CDR3 region is CASRRDSSAGELFF. CDR3 coding DNA: TGTGCCAGCCGACGGGACTCCTCAGCCGGGGAGCTGTTTTTT.

The V call is TRBV19, the J call TRBJ1-5, with no clear D. This CDR3 has 13 amino acids. Looked up from germline, CDR1 is LNHDA and CDR2 is SQIVND (reference sequence). Trimming took off 11 bases at V and 9 bases at J, with 20 bases between the two ends. In DNA form, the CDR3 reads TGTGCCCATAAACGGGCTCCGGTATCGCCCCAGCATTTT. Amino acids: CAHKRAPVSPQHF.

This chain joins TRBV4-2 and TRBJ1-3, with 9 nucleotides matching TRBD1. The CDR3 is 15 amino acids. V was clipped by 0 bases and J by 8 bases; unmatched bases: 5. Germline V gene sequence: CDR1 LGHNA, CDR2 YNFKEQ. CDR3 amino acids: CASSQEPTGGDTIYF. The CDR3 nucleotides read TGTGCCAGCAGCCAAGAACCGACAGGGGGGGACACCATATATTTT.

The chain combines TRBV5-1 with TRBJ2-2, with D possibly being TRBD1 or TRBD2 (5 bases each). CDR1 and CDR2 (germline): SGHRS, YFSETQ. The length of the CDR3 is 15 residues. V dropped 1 base and J dropped 7 bases, with 14 bases sitting between them. Written as DNA, the CDR3 is TGCGCCAGCAGCTTGTTTCGGGGCGAGGGCGGGGAGCTGTTTTTT. It specifies CASSLFRGEGGELFF.

This clone was seen a handful of times. The V and J genes are TRBV10-3 and TRBJ1-4; D is unresolved. The CDR3 contains 14 residues. Germline CDR1 and CDR2: ENHRY and SYGVKD. Deletions cut 4 bases from V and 5 bases from J, with 11 bases between. CDR3 sequence (DNA): TGTGCCATCAGTGCAGGAAACCGAAATGAAAAACTGTTTTTT. Its protein product is CAISAGNRNEKLFF.

The rearrangement joins TRBV7-2 to TRBJ1-4; D gene unclear. The CDR3 sequence is 16 residues long. The V end was cut by 1 base, the J end by 2 bases, with 11 bases between. CDR1 SGHTA and CDR2 FQGNSA come from the germline V gene. The CDR3 nucleotides are TGTGCCAGCAGCTTAGTTGTAGGGCGGACTAATGAAAAACTGTTTTTT. Translation gives CASSLVVGRTNEKLFF.